This TCR beta chain was retrieved from a study of blood T cells in healthy people across ages. Study outcomes and limitations: There was no known CMV status for donors, so expanded clonotype changes were possibly confounded.

Then a second PCR, running roughly 6 to 11 cycles, was carried out with a sample-barcoded 5' primer and a J-beta primer mix. TCRdb used MiXCR to reprocess the 5' RACE reads, holding one entry per CDR3 protein. The sample has approximately 490,000 distinct CDR3 sequences; approximately 25% are singletons. The sample holds a few counts of this clonotype. The target antigen is unknown. Another study also made use of these data, one on T cells of mothers and their children. That source notes: Reverse transcription into cDNA received all extracted RNA, at approximately 1.4 ug per 15 ul. The study found thymic selection shapes TCR recombination output similarly in related and unrelated pairs.

The TCR comes from a boy aged 10-17 years in good health. Sequencing used blood.

The CDR3 region has the DNA TGTGCCAGCTCTAGCGGGAGGGACAACGAGCAGTACTTC. Translated, it gives CASSSGRDNEQYF. The chain recombines TRBV5-4 with TRBJ2-7; the match to TRBD2 covers 12 bases. This CDR3 is built from 13 residues. Germline V lookup: CDR1 SGHNT, CDR2 YYREEE (reference sequence). V dropped 7 bases and J dropped 5; count of bases not matched to a gene: 4. Complete variable domain (other parts from reference TRBV5-4 and TRBJ2-7): ETGVTQSPTHLIKTRGQQVTLRCSSQSGHNTVSWYQQALGQGPQFIFQYYREEENGRGNFPPRFSGLQFPNYSSELNVNALELDDSALYLCASSSGRDNEQYFGPGTRLTVT.